These T cell receptor beta chains were read from a single sample in a study of cytomegalovirus exposure and HLA in healthy donors. Sequencing was performed with immunoSEQ multiplex PCR; in TCRdb, only in-frame clones are kept and a portion is missing. The sample has more than 110,000 clones; about 79% are singletons. The sequenced sample was PBMCs. The receptors here all came from a male donor in good health and CMV-seronegative. The CDR3 runs from the conserved cysteine through the conserved F or W. The D gene is left open where the match is weak. For some rows the clone size is stated as once, few or many, or as a class when expanded; others skip it.

d_gene,j_gene,abundance,v_gene,CDR3aa,CDR3nt
.,TRBJ1-2,.,TRBV27,CASTRRGPFPEDGYTF,TGTGCCAGCACCCGAAGGGGTCCCTTTCCCGAGGATGGCTACACCTTC
.,TRBJ2-7,.,TRBV5-1,CASSPMEGPPDEQYF,TGCGCCAGCAGCCCGATGGAGGGCCCACCCGACGAGCAGTACTTC
.,TRBJ1-3,few,TRBV19,CASSPGFGNTIYF,TGTGCCAGTAGCCCAGGATTTGGAAACACCATATATTTT
TRBD1,TRBJ2-7,.,TRBV13,CASSSGTEGTTVGEQYF,TGTGCCAGCAGCTCTGGGACAGAAGGAACTACCGTCGGCGAGCAGTACTTC
.,TRBJ1-2,.,TRBV29-1,CSVEAEHVPGRGFYGYTF,TGCAGCGTTGAAGCAGAACATGTCCCTGGCAGGGGTTTCTATGGCTACACCTTC
TRBD1,TRBJ1-1,once,TRBV7-9,CSSSSGTANTEAFF,TGTTCCAGCAGCTCCGGGACAGCGAACACTGAAGCTTTCTTT
TRBD2,TRBJ2-7,.,TRBV14,CASSQAPSGLYEQYF,TGTGCCAGCAGCCAAGCCCCTAGCGGGTTATACGAGCAGTACTTC
.,TRBJ1-5,.,TRBV6-5,CASTSSVNQPQHF,TGTGCCAGCACCTCCTCCGTCAATCAGCCCCAGCATTTT
TRBD1,TRBJ1-2,.,TRBV9,CASSPGGQGNYGYTF,TGTGCCAGCAGCCCAGGGGGGCAGGGGAACTATGGCTACACCTTC
.,TRBJ2-2,.,TRBV29-1,CSVEDRGVGELFF,TGCAGCGTTGAAGACAGGGGGGTCGGGGAGCTGTTTTTT
TRBD1,TRBJ2-5,.,TRBV5-1,CASSTRTGGTETQYF,TGCGCCAGTTCGACAAGGACAGGGGGGACAGAGACCCAGTACTTC
.,TRBJ1-3,.,TRBV5-4,CASSRKQGTGNTIYF,TGTGCCAGCAGCAGAAAACAGGGAACCGGAAACACCATATATTTT
.,TRBJ2-1,.,TRBV2,CASSDVNEQFF,TGTGCCAGCAGTGACGTCAATGAGCAGTTCTTC
.,TRBJ1-1,.,TRBV29-1,CSVQGGNTEAFF,TGCAGCGTCCAGGGTGGTAACACTGAAGCTTTCTTT
.,TRBJ1-4,.,TRBV27,CASSWSGGHRGTNEKLFF,TGTGCCAGCAGTTGGTCGGGGGGGCACAGAGGAACTAATGAAAAACTGTTTTTT
.,TRBJ2-3,.,TRBV5-1,CASSLTGSTDTQYF,TGCGCCAGCAGCCTAACCGGGAGCACAGATACGCAGTATTTT
TRBD1,TRBJ1-1,.,TRBV10-3,CAIRPGQGAGTEAFF,TGTGCCATCAGACCGGGACAGGGGGCAGGCACTGAAGCTTTCTTT
TRBD1,TRBJ1-2,.,TRBV2,CAGQGYTANYGYTF,TGTGCCGGACAGGGGTATACAGCTAACTATGGCTACACCTTC
.,TRBJ2-7,.,TRBV7-9,CASSLGSGHYEQYF,TGTGCCAGCAGCTTAGGGTCAGGGCACTACGAGCAGTACTTC
TRBD2,TRBJ2-1,once,TRBV18,CASSPGLAANSYNEQFF,TGTGCCAGCTCACCGGGACTAGCGGCGAACTCCTACAATGAGCAGTTCTTC
.,TRBJ1-2,.,TRBV19,CASPREGYTF,TGTGCCAGTCCCCGAGAGGGCTACACCTTC
.,TRBJ2-1,once,TRBV5-6,CASSPFFPGRVENEQFF,TGTGCCAGCAGCCCGTTTTTCCCCGGGCGGGTAGAAAATGAGCAGTTCTTC
TRBD1,TRBJ2-7,.,TRBV6-8,CASSPRTGGIYEQYF,TGTGCCAGCAGTCCGCGGACAGGGGGAATCTACGAGCAGTACTTC
TRBD2,TRBJ2-1,.,TRBV7-2,CASSAQTSGLVEQFF,TGTGCCAGCAGCGCCCAGACTAGCGGCCTTGTTGAGCAGTTCTTC
TRBD1,TRBJ1-2,.,TRBV6-5,CASRLRGADYGYTF,TGTGCCAGCAGGCTCAGGGGGGCGGACTATGGCTACACCTTC
.,TRBJ1-2,.,TRBV6-5,CASSAREDYGYTF,TGTGCCAGCAGTGCCCGAGAGGACTATGGCTACACCTTC
TRBD1,TRBJ1-2,.,TRBV9,CASSGDRDWNYGYTF,TGTGCCAGCAGCGGCGACAGGGACTGGAACTATGGCTACACCTTC
TRBD1,TRBJ1-2,.,TRBV5-4,CASSFGTGQLKDGYTF,TGTGCCAGCAGCTTCGGGACAGGGCAGCTTAAGGATGGCTACACCTTC
.,TRBJ1-1,.,TRBV30,CASDSLNTEAFF,TGTGCCTCGGACAGCTTGAACACTGAAGCTTTCTTT
TRBD2,TRBJ2-5,few,TRBV27,CASSFWASGEETQYF,TGTGCCAGCAGTTTCTGGGCTAGCGGTGAAGAGACCCAGTACTTC
.,TRBJ1-3,.,TRBV11-1,CASSNYPNTIYF,TGTGCCAGCAGCAACTACCCGAACACCATATATTTT
.,TRBJ2-3,.,TRBV4-3,CASSPGGPTDTQYF,TGCGCCAGCAGCCCCGGGGGGCCAACAGATACGCAGTATTTT
TRBD2,TRBJ2-7,.,TRBV6-5,CASRPGLAGGGEQYF,TGTGCCAGCAGGCCCGGACTAGCGGGGGGGGGCGAGCAGTACTTC
TRBD2,TRBJ2-3,once,TRBV5-1,CASSLAGAGPQYF,TGCGCCAGCAGCTTGGCCGGAGCGGGGCCGCAGTATTTT
.,TRBJ2-7,.,TRBV21-1,CASSKGGGRGLVEQYF,TGTGCCAGCAGCAAAGGAGGAGGCAGGGGGCTAGTTGAGCAGTACTTC
.,TRBJ2-7,.,TRBV18,CASSPGAGEGYEQYF,TGTGCCAGCTCACCAGGGGCAGGGGAGGGCTACGAGCAGTACTTC
.,TRBJ2-2,.,TRBV5-1,CASSFRGRTSTGELFF,TGCGCCAGCAGCTTCCGTGGGAGAACTAGCACCGGGGAGCTGTTTTTT
TRBD1,TRBJ2-7,.,TRBV6-5,CASSSGQGPYEQYF,TGTGCCAGCAGTTCCGGACAGGGGCCCTACGAGCAGTACTTC
TRBD2,TRBJ2-1,.,TRBV27,CASSLISRTSGGYINEQFF,TGTGCCAGCAGTTTAATATCCAGGACTAGCGGGGGGTATATAAATGAGCAGTTCTTC
TRBD2,TRBJ2-1,.,TRBV4-2,CASSQDGAGVANEQFF,TGTGCCAGCAGCCAAGACGGAGCGGGAGTTGCAAATGAGCAGTTCTTC
TRBD2,TRBJ2-4,.,TRBV5-4,CASSLRRGVLELAKNIQYF,TGTGCCAGCAGCTTGCGGCGGGGGGTTCTTGAGTTAGCCAAAAACATTCAGTACTTC
TRBD1,TRBJ1-2,.,TRBV18,CASSPRDRVDGYTF,TGTGCCAGCTCACCCAGGGACAGGGTTGATGGCTACACCTTC
.,TRBJ1-4,.,TRBV2,CASSFDVRGVNEKLFF,TGTGCCAGCAGCTTCGACGTTCGGGGGGTCAATGAAAAACTGTTTTTT
.,TRBJ1-5,once,TRBV18,CASSTTGGGGQPQHF,TGTGCCAGCTCCACCACCGGGGGTGGGGGACAGCCCCAGCATTTT
TRBD2,TRBJ2-7,once,TRBV5-1,CASSLASGSYEQYF,TGCGCCAGCAGCTTGGCTAGCGGATCCTACGAGCAGTACTTC
.,TRBJ1-4,.,TRBV15,CATSRFREKLFF,TGTGCCACCAGCAGATTTCGGGAAAAACTGTTTTTT
TRBD1,TRBJ2-7,few,TRBV10-3,CATTGTGGDEQYF,TGTGCCACCACCGGGACAGGGGGTGACGAGCAGTACTTC
TRBD2,TRBJ2-3,.,TRBV9,CASSVGLREYRDTQYF,TGTGCCAGCAGCGTAGGTCTGCGGGAGTACAGAGATACGCAGTATTTT
.,TRBJ2-2,.,TRBV4-1,CASSQLDSSTGELFF,TGCGCCAGCAGCCAATTAGACAGCTCCACCGGGGAGCTGTTTTTT
TRBD2,TRBJ2-3,.,TRBV2,CASRLLAGDTDTQYF,TGTGCCAGCAGGTTGCTAGCGGGAGACACAGATACGCAGTATTTT
TRBD1,TRBJ1-2,.,TRBV9,CASSALGQTNYGYTF,TGTGCCAGCAGCGCCTTGGGACAGACTAACTATGGCTACACCTTC
.,TRBJ2-7,.,TRBV18,CASSPAAGSSYEQYF,TGTGCCAGCTCACCTGCCGCAGGTTCTTCCTACGAGCAGTACTTC
.,TRBJ1-2,.,TRBV27,CASSSGNYGYTF,TGTGCCAGCAGTTCCGGGAACTATGGCTACACCTTC
.,TRBJ1-4,.,TRBV9,CASSVAGLSEKLFF,TGTGCCAGCAGCGTAGCCGGGTTGAGTGAAAAACTGTTTTTT
.,TRBJ1-2,.,TRBV27,CASSLPGARDGYTF,TGTGCCAGCAGCCTACCAGGGGCACGGGATGGCTACACCTTC
TRBD2,TRBJ2-7,.,TRBV7-9,CASSLGLASGRSYEQYF,TGTGCCAGCAGCTTAGGTCTGGCTAGCGGCCGCTCCTACGAGCAGTACTTC
TRBD1,TRBJ1-3,.,TRBV19,CATHQGQGSGNTIYF,TGTGCCACCCATCAGGGACAGGGCTCTGGAAACACCATATATTTT
.,TRBJ2-7,.,TRBV19,CASSIGAGKDEQYF,TGTGCCAGTAGTATAGGGGCAGGGAAGGACGAGCAGTACTTC
.,TRBJ2-7,.,TRBV7-2,CASSSLVGGQEYF,TGTGCCAGCAGCTCCCTCGTGGGAGGACAGGAGTACTTC
TRBD1,TRBJ1-2,.,TRBV10-3,CAISESTGQAPYGYTF,TGTGCCATCAGTGAGTCGACGGGACAGGCGCCCTATGGCTACACCTTC